This TCR beta chain appears in the sequencing data of a study of blood T cell repertoires in COVID-19 (dated by TCRdb to 2020 to 2022). Looking at the study overall: The collaborator samples originated in the United States, Italy and Spain and spanned the acute and convalescent phases of COVID-19. The dataset comprised deeply sampled blood TCRbeta repertoires from subjects exposed to, actively infected with, or recovered from COVID-19. The prospective study material was composed of cDNA or gDNA derived from T cells, B-cell-depleted T cells, or PBMCs. The sample metadata nearly always contained a de-identified subject ID, COVID-19 status, age in years and sex. The repertoires were made available in a free public database intended to serve as a resource for research on the immune response to SARS-CoV-2. Samples were obtained from the ongoing ImmuneRACE study (first 160 participants) and from roughly 1,300 subjects provided by 6 global collaborators. Where available, HLA class I and class II types were obtained from metadata supplied by the sample provider rather than from assay-based typing.

TCRbeta CDR3 regions were amplified from genomic DNA by means of the immunoSEQ Assay, a bias-controlled multiplex PCR. The original methods were these. Within the assay, amplification of reference gene primers was used to estimate how many nucleated cells each sample contained. To quantify the absolute abundance of each unique TCRbeta CDR3 rearrangement, sequence reads were collapsed and filtered. For each sample, productive Simpson clonality was calculated as the square root of Simpson's diversity index over productive rearrangements. The table comes from immuneACCESS by way of TCRdb, which keeps in-frame sequences with V and J called. Part of the clones is missing from these tables; in studies checked, under half for an unresolved V gene and the rest for unknown reasons. The V and J calls and clone size come from that table; D and trimming were worked out from the DNA. For this sample there are about 170,000 clones; 83% appear just once. Together, the top ten hold roughly 20% of the sample.

About this clone: The specificity of this receptor is unknown. No quality values exist for individual bases; no much larger clone is one base distant.

Another Seattle source contributed samples from volunteer blood donors who had recovered from COVID-19. Whole blood was collected in K2EDTA tubes by collaborating institutions according to the institutions' own protocols. Collaborator samples were shipped for TCRbeta analysis as frozen whole blood, isolated PBMCs, or DNA extracted from either sample type. The V and J ends are trimmed by 7 bases and 7 bases, leaving 17 bases between them. The CDR3, from cysteine to phenylalanine, totals 14 residues. Only CDR3 DNA is held: 42 bases, read in frame from base 1. In the germline V gene (reference sequence), CDR1 corresponds to LGHDT and CDR2 to YNNKEL. Results and caveats for the whole study, not just this receptor: The quantity of clinical and demographic metadata differed by source and by participant and was supplied without curation.

Sequencing was done on a sample of peripheral blood. This receptor was taken from a woman between 70 and 85 years old who had recovered from COVID-19. Here the chain combines TRBV3-1 (or the pseudogene TRBV3-2) and TRBJ2-1; perhaps TRBD2 is the D gene, with 7 bases matching. The nucleotide sequence reads TGTGCCAGCACCCGTCAAGGGGGGGCGAATGAGCAGTTCTTC. The translation is CASTRQGGANEQFF.